This TCR beta chain was recorded in a study of blood T cells in healthy people across ages. Sample-barcoded 5' priming and a J-beta primer mix drove a second PCR of roughly 6 to 12 cycles. TCRdb used MiXCR to reprocess the 5' RACE reads, holding one entry per CDR3 protein. The sample shows around 1,000,000 distinct CDR3 sequences, approximately 25% of them seen only once. Comment on this clonotype: Compared with germline, one end of the junction differs, possibly owing to a read error.

No fewer than 6 million PBMCs went into each sample. These same data were also listed under a study on T cells of mothers and their children. That source notes: The sample comes from nine or ten healthy Caucasian donors: mothers and children. Related and unrelated pairs show TCR recombination output that thymic selection shapes similarly.

The TCR was taken from a girl aged 2 to 10 in good health. Sequenced: blood.

CDR3 loop: CSARDPRTGSNERLFF. DNA for the CDR3: TGCAGTGCTAGAGACCCTCGGACAGGATCTAATGAAAGACTGTTTTTT. The chain carries TRBV20-1 and TRBJ1-4; 7 bases agree with TRBD1. CDR1 is DFQATT, CDR2 SNEGSKA, per germline (reference sequence). The CDR3 is 16 amino acids.